This TCR beta chain originates from a study of cytomegalovirus exposure and HLA in healthy donors listed by TCRdb under 2017. Context from the whole study: In an earlier analysis of several hundred of the donors, 276 Gb of sequence data and 117 million unique TCR beta sequences from about 179 million T cells were reported. About 310 gigabases of sequencing data and approximately 85 million unique TCR sequences were included in an early release covering 500 to 750 HLA-typed donors. Of the 350 to 450 genotyped donors, approximately 82% fell in the genetic ancestry cluster associated with self-reported Caucasian donors. The study was designed to test whether signatures of past pathogen exposure could be identified by cataloging public T cell receptors. Using immunosequencing, the study profiled T cell repertoires from about 620 subjects and related those repertoires to cytomegalovirus serostatus. In addition to the first cohort of 650 to 800 subjects, a separate validation cohort of 100 to 150 different subjects was used. High-throughput TCR immunosequencing, statistical association of individual TCRs with disease status, and machine learning were combined to predict cytomegalovirus infection status. To study patterns of TCR occurrence, a later analysis re-analyzed previously published TCR beta repertoires from more than 550 donors and added high-resolution HLA genotyping. Rather than drawing on any new phenotypic data, the later analysis identified candidate immune exposures from TCR beta sequences and the way those sequences occurred across donors. An earlier analysis of roughly 600 of the donors used high-throughput TCR beta sequencing to judge whether each TCR beta V gene segment behaved as functional or pseudogenic. Donor age, sex, ethnicity and CMV serostatus were compiled alongside the repertoire data. In a later genetic analysis, genome-wide SNP genotypes for about 55% of the roughly 700 donors were used, and that subset was treated as a discovery cohort. Every discovery cohort repertoire had been produced on one sequencing platform. HLA typing included class I and class II loci at four-digit resolution. The number of typed donors differed by locus: about 620-640 for A, B, C, DRB1 and DQB1; approximately 520 for DQA1; about 600 for DPA1; and 450 to 480 for DPB1. Because of strong linkage in the cohort, roughly five DR-DQ haplotypes were treated as single units for association and clustering. Among about 360 genotyped donors of the cohort, an average of approximately 240,000 unique TCR beta nucleotide sequences were sequenced per donor, roughly 18% of them non-productive.

Preparation of the library involved the immunoSEQ multiplex PCR assay. A mixture of 60 forward primers for TCR Vbeta segments and 13 reverse primers for TCR Jbeta segments was used in the multiplex PCR. A multiplex PCR assay on genomic DNA amplified the CDR3 region of rearranged TCR beta genes. The amplified TCR beta libraries were sequenced on the Illumina HiSeq System as 87-base-pair reads. In the original analysis: Across the 666 repertoires, a later analysis counted some 81 million unique TCR beta chains, some 11 million of which were shared by at least two donors. To remove PCR and sequencing errors, raw reads were error-corrected and collapsed into unique sequences using a nearest-neighbor algorithm that merged closely related sequences. CDR3 sequences were aligned to IMGT reference sequences to assign V, D and J gene segments. For a sequence to be retained, a match of at least six nucleotides to both a V gene segment and a J gene segment was required. Rearrangements were called productive when the CDR3 lacked stop codons and stayed in frame with V and J; all others were non-productive. CDR3 was defined by IMGT convention, running from the second conserved V-encoded cysteine to the conserved J-encoded phenylalanine. The earlier analysis of 587 of the donors excluded any sequence lacking an unambiguous match to a single V gene segment. In an earlier analysis of 587 of the donors, a V segment was called functional when productive rearrangements were above 56.7%, and segregating when the standard deviation between donors exceeded 5%. A statistical classification framework was built to diagnose cytomegalovirus status from the catalog of TCR beta chain sequences. V and J gene assignment, in a later analysis, came from comparing TCR nucleotide sequences with IMGT/GENE-DB human TR gene sequences. In a later analysis, CDR3 sequences and most-parsimonious VDJ recombination scenarios were assigned using the TCRdist pipeline. A later analysis defined each TCR beta chain by its CDR3 amino acid sequence plus V-gene family, and excluded reads lacking a unique V-gene family. To address suspected cross-contamination and a sequencing artifact, a later analysis removed a few hundred highly shared, low-generation-probability nucleotide sequences. In a later analysis, a clonal expansion index for each public chain was calculated from normalized within-repertoire ranks of inferred template counts. In a later analysis, generation probabilities were computed with a VDJ recombination model fitted to out-of-frame rearrangements, and the resulting probabilities were checked against IGoR. In a later analysis, hypergeometric tests were used to score TCR-TCR, TCR-HLA and TCR-CMV co-occurrence, with a repertoire-size bias correction applied to TCR pairs. In a later analysis, false discovery rates were estimated by permuting HLA or CMV assignments 20 times. In a later analysis, co-occurring TCRs were grouped with DBSCAN, and TCRdist sequence similarity was added when clustering was performed within HLA-allele-positive subsets. For co-occurrence clustering, repertoires with fewer than 30,000 or more than 120,000 public chains were excluded, along with a handful of repertoires with anomalous nucleotide sharing. TCRdb stores this immuneACCESS table with in-frame sequences only. Part of the clones is absent; in the studies checked, under half of the shortfall reflects unresolved V genes, and no reason is known for the rest. Clonal size and the V and J genes are those of that table, whereas D and trimming came from the DNA. Recorded for this sample are around 89,000 clones; about 74% of them occurred a single time. The ten biggest clones cover 3% of the sample.

The cohort comprised around 690 healthy bone marrow donors. Cohort members were all nominally healthy when sampled, although unrecorded immune exposures were likely present. The donor tested CMV seronegative and was one of the 352 seronegative cohort members. A peripheral blood sample was provided by each donor, and peripheral blood mononuclear cells were used for TCR beta sequencing. The Qiagen DNeasy Blood Extraction Kit was used to extract genomic DNA from the blood cell samples. V loses 1 base at its end and J loses 0 bases; junction bases beyond the gene matches: 5. From the germline V gene, CDR1 is SGHRS and CDR2 is YFSETQ. The CDR3 runs 17 amino acids, cysteine and phenylalanine included. Of all the DNA, just the CDR3 is kept, 51 bases in frame from base 1. A word on this clone: It has no known antigen specificity. It has no much larger one-base neighbor in the sample; base qualities were not kept.

General conclusions and limits of the study: Sequencing depth was assumed to be roughly uniform across donors in the presence/absence analyses, though that assumption may not hold. Because HLA typing was unavailable for some donors at each locus, only the typed subset was used in association tests. A group of highly shared sequence variants was considered likely to be a technical artifact of the sequencing pipeline. Most TCR sequences were observed very rarely across donors, whereas some public TCRs were present in many individuals. An earlier analysis of approximately 590 of the donors showed that most TCR beta V segments appeared in productive rearrangements either about 90% or about 30% of the time, which broadly matched IMGT annotations. The only immune exposure information available for the cohort was CMV serostatus. The study gave a list of some 150 TCR beta chains associated with cytomegalovirus. The classifier was reported to diagnose cytomegalovirus status with high specificity and sensitivity in both the original cohort and the validation cohort. Because counts were too low, approximately 15 rarely observed V segments, including chromosome 9 orphons, were excluded from the earlier analysis of under 650 of the donors. According to a later analysis, parvovirus B19, influenza, CMV and Epstein-Barr virus appeared linked to several top co-occurrence clusters. Correlated functional status among segregating V segments might reflect linkage disequilibrium, but an unknown experimental factor could not be ruled out. Compared with the roughly 700-donor mean, donors in an Asian-associated ancestry cluster had fewer N-insertions in productive TCRs, according to a later genetic analysis. According to the authors, the approach could potentially be generalized to other disease states and immunological phenotypes. Most CMV-associated TCR beta chains appeared to be HLA-restricted in a later analysis, and the HLA associations seemed to be driven largely by CMV exposure. A later analysis associated 17,000 or so TCR beta sequences with specific HLA alleles at a false discovery rate of 0.05. Strong co-occurrence of HLA alleles, especially DR and DQ, made assigning TCR associations to individual alleles difficult. A further reported finding was that TCR beta sequences accurately predicted the HLA-A and HLA-B alleles for most subjects in the first cohort. In vitro tests confirmed that a few of the cytomegalovirus-associated TCR beta chains recognize cytomegalovirus antigens. The cohort was sequenced for TCR beta chains only, and without alpha or paired-chain data the features that could be detected were limited. In a later genetic analysis, a missense DCLRE1C variant was associated with V-gene and J-gene trimming of TCR beta chains, and the association was replicated in an independent cohort. Some IMGT-functional V segments, including TRBV6-2 and TRBV6-3, could not be told apart with the 87-base-pair reads, so those segments were excluded. In a later analysis, TCR association rates were found to vary across HLA loci, with the most associated TCRs seen for DRB1 alleles and the fewest for HLA-C alleles. A later analysis found that HLA-associated TCR beta chains were more clonally expanded and had lower generation probabilities than equally common non-associated chains.

The clonotype was recovered from a man aged 40-50 years in good health and CMV-seronegative. Sequencing was done on a sample of PBMCs. The chain couples TRBV5-1 to TRBJ2-3, with TRBD1 matching 10 junction bases. The CDR3: CASSLSTGGLSTDTQYF. The base sequence is TGCGCCAGCAGCTTGTCGACAGGGGGCCTCAGCACAGATACGCAGTATTTT.